This paragraph reports one TCR beta chain. The data were taken from a study of control samples from healthy donors and cancer patients. Generated by immunoSEQ multiplex PCR, the TCRdb table keeps only in-frame clones and is missing some. Seen here are more than 95,000 clones, around 86% observed once, and the top ten hold more than 6.5%. CDR1 is LNHDA, CDR2 SQIVND, per germline (reference sequence). Trimming took 2 bases from V and 3 from J, leaving 8 bases between them. The CDR3 sequence is 13 residues long. This TCR came from a man aged 40-50 years in good health. Sequences were obtained from blood. The V gene is TRBV19, the J gene TRBJ2-7; no reliable D call. Written as DNA, the CDR3 is TGTGCCAGTAGTATAACCCGAATCTACGAGCAGTACTTC. It encodes CASSITRIYEQYF.